The entry that follows covers one T cell receptor beta chain sequence. Its antigen is currently not known. Per-nucleotide qualities are absent, and no much larger clonotype sits a single base away. The method was PCR. The listed sequencing device is Illumina HiSeq 2500. To normalize quantification of the TCRbeta repertoire, the TCR libraries were built with molecular barcoding that relied on unique molecular identifiers. Through fastp at Q25 and MiXCR, TCRdb rebuilt clones from the public reads, retaining in-frame beta chains. Every CDR3 protein is listed once, alongside the most common genes and DNA of its rows. The sample includes some 600,000 distinct CDR3 sequences, with approximately 13% observed a single time. Of the sample, 2% to 2.5% is held by the ten largest clones. The treatment or condition label, as the study defines it: allogeneic hematopoietic cell transplantation with graft depleted of TCRalphabeta T cells and CD19 B cells. TCRalphabeta/CD19-depleted allogeneic hematopoietic cell grafts were given to the transplant recipients, all of whom were children.

The source of the sample is a study of T-cell reconstitution after alpha-beta-depleted transplantation in children listed by TCRdb under 2016. Notes on the research overall: Using TCR repertoire profiling, the study quantitatively followed how T-cell immune reconstitution unfolded in children after TCRalphabeta/CD19-depleted allogeneic hematopoietic cell transplantation. The paper's findings and limits, for the study overall: In some patients, high TCRbeta diversity at day 60 was attributed to recipient T cells and intrathymic progenitors that had survived conditioning. Hyperexpanded clone frequencies declined over subsequent months; after one year, T-cell counts and TCRbeta diversity were mostly attributed to newly produced T cells. Apparently early alphabetaT-cell count recovery about two months after transplant reportedly relied on only several hundred rapidly expanded clones derived from non-depleted graft cells.

V is trimmed back by 3 bases and J by 4 bases, and the junction contains 6 bases that no gene match accounts for. CDR1 is given as MDHEN and CDR2 as SYDVKM, both from the germline V gene. Taken from cysteine to phenylalanine, the CDR3 has 15 residues. Only the CDR3 DNA stays, 45 bases, in frame from base 1. This sequence uses TRBV28 and TRBJ2-5, and 9 junction bases match TRBD2. Material: PBMCs, mostly from graft donor cells, obtained 360 days after TCRalphabeta/CD19-depleted stem cell transplant. This clonotype was sampled from a male patient between 5 and 17 years old who had a stem cell transplant for acute myeloid leukemia, so the T cells may come from the graft donor. CDR3 reads: CASSLSLAGSETQYF. Read as DNA, the sequence is TGTGCCAGCAGTTTGTCCCTAGCGGGATCAGAGACCCAGTACTTC.